This entry lists 2 T cell receptor beta chains sequenced from one sample in a study of blood T cell repertoires in COVID-19. The protocol was immunoSEQ multiplex PCR, while the TCRdb copy is restricted to in-frame clones and leaves out a portion. The table has roughly 130,000 clones, roughly 77% seen once; the top ten hold around 5%. Sequencing input: peripheral blood. These receptors were collected from a woman in her 70s with COVID-19, enrolled during active disease.

The rearrangement links TRBV7-2 to TRBJ2-4; 9 nucleotides match TRBD1. Germline V lookup: CDR1 SGHTA, CDR2 FQGNSA. This CDR3 contains 13 residues. V gave up 5 bases and J gave up 15 bases; unmatched junction bases: 11. The CDR3 DNA reads as TGTGCCAGCAGCGCCCGGGGGACAGGGAAGCCGTACTTC. It translates to CASSARGTGKPYF.

This chain uses TRBV6-2 or TRBV6-3 with TRBJ2-5; the match to TRBD2 covers 10 bases. Trimming at V came to 6 bases and at J to 2 bases, leaving 12 bases not matched to a gene. This CDR3 comprises 17 residues. The germline CDR1 and CDR2 sequences are MNHEY and SVGEGT. The CDR3 spells CASRPLAGGPVQETQYF. The CDR3 DNA is TGTGCCAGCAGACCTTTAGCGGGGGGCCCGGTTCAAGAGACCCAGTACTTC.